The entry below describes one T cell receptor beta chain. CDR1 SGHDT and CDR2 YYEEEE come from the germline V gene. The length of the CDR3 is 14 residues. V lost 1 base and J lost 8, with 15 bases in between. Sequencing was performed with immunoSEQ multiplex PCR; in TCRdb, only in-frame clones are kept and a portion is missing. The sample includes around 300,000 clones, approximately 86% of them seen just once. This specimen comes from a study of cytomegalovirus exposure and HLA in healthy donors. Specimen: PBMCs. This rearrangement joins TRBV5-6 to TRBJ1-1, with D possibly being TRBD1 (6 bases). The receptor was isolated from a woman aged 25 to 45 in good health and CMV-seropositive. The CDR3: CASSLSAGVGEAFF. The CDR3 DNA reads TGTGCCAGCAGCTTGTCGGCAGGGGTAGGAGAAGCTTTCTTT.